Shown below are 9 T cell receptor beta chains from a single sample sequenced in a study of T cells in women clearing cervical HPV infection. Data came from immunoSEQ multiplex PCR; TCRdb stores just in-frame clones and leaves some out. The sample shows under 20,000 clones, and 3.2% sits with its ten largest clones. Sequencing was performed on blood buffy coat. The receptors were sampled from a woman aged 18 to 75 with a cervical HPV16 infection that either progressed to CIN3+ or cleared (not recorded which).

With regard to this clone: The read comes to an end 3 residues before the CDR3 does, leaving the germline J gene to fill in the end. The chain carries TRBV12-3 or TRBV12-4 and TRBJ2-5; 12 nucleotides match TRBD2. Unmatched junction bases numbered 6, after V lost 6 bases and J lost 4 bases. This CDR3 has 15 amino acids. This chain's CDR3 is CASRPSGGAPETQYF. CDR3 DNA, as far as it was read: TGTGCCAGCAGACCTAGCGGGGGGGCACCAGAGACC.

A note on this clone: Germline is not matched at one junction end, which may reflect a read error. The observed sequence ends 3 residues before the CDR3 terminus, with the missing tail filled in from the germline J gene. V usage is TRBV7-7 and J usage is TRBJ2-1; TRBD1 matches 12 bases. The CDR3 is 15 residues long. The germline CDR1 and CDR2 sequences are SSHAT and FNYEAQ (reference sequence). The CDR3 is CASSSGQGAIAEQFF. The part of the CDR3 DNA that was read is TGTGCTAGCAGCTCGGGACAGGGGGCAATCGCTGAG.

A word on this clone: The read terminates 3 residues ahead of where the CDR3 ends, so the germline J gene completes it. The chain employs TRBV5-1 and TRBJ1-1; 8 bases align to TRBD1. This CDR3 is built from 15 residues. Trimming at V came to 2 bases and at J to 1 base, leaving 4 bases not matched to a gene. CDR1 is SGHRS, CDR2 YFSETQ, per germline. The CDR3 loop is CASSFPTGANTEAFF. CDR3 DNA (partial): TGCGCCAGCAGCTTTCCGACAGGGGCGAACACTGAA.

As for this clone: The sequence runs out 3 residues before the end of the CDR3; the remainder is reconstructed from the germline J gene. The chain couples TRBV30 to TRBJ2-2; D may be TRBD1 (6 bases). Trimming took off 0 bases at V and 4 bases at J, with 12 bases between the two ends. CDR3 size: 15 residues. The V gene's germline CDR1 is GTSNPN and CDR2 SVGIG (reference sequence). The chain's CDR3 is CAWSVQQGPTGELFF. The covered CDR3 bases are TGTGCCTGGAGTGTACAACAGGGCCCCACCGGGGAG.

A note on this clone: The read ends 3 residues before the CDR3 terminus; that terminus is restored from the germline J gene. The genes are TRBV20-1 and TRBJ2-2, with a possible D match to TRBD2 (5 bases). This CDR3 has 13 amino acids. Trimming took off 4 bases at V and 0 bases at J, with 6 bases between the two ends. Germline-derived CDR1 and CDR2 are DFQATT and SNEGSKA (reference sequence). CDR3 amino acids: CSAKLANTGELFF. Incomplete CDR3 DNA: TGCAGTGCTAAACTAGCGAACACCGGGGAG.

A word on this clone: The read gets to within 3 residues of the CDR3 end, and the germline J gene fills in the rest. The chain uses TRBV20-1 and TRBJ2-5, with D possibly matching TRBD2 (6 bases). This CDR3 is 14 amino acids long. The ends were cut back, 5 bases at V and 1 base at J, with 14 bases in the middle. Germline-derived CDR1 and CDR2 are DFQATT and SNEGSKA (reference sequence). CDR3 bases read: TGCAGTGCTGTCCCGGCGGGGATCCAAGAGACC. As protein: CSAVPAGIQET. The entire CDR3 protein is CSAVPAGIQETQYF.

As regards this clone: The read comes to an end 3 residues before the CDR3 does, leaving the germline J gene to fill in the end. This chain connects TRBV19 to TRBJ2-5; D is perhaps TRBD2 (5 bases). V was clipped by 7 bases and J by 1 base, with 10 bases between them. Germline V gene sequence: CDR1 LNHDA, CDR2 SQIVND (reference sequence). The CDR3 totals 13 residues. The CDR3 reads CASNVEGQETQYF. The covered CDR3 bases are TGTGCCAGTAATGTTGAGGGCCAAGAGACC.

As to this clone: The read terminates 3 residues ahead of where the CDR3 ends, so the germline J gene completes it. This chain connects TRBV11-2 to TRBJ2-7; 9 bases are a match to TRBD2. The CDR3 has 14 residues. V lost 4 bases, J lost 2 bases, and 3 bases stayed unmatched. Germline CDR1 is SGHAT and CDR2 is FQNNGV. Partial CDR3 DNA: TGTGCCAGCAGCTCGACTAGCGGAGCCTACGAG. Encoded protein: CASSSTSGAYE. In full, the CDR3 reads CASSSTSGAYEQYF.

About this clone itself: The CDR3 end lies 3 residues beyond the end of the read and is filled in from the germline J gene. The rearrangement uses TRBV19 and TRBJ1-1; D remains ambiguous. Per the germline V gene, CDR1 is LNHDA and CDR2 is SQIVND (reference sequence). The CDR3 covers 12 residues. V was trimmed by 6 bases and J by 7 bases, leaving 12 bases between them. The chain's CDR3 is CASSPVPGEAFF. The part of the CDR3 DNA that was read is TGTGCCAGTAGCCCGGTTCCGGGTGAA.